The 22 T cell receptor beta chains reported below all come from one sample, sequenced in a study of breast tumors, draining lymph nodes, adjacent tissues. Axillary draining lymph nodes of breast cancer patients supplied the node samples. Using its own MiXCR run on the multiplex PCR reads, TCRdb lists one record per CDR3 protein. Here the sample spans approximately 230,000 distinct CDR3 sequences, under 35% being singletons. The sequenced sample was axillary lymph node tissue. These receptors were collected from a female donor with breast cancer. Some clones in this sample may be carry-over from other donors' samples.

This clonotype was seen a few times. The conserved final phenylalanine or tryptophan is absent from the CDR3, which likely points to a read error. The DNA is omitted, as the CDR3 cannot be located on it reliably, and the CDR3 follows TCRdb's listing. CDR3 in amino acids: CASSSTAGVDT. The chain uses TRBV7-3 and TRBJ2-6; TRBD1 is taken as the D call from the table, unchecked against the DNA. Germline V gives CDR1 SGHTA, CDR2 FQGTGA. The CDR3 spans 11 residues, counting both ends.

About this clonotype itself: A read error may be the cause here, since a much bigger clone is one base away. The CDR3 DNA reads TGCGCCACCCGCCCAGCCCCAGGGTTGGACAATGAGCAGTACTTC. This translates into CATRPAPGLDNEQYF. The chain carries TRBV5-1 and TRBJ2-7; D perhaps matches TRBD1 (5 bases). This CDR3 spans 15 amino acids. Germline CDR1 is SGHRS and CDR2 is YFSETQ. V was trimmed by 9 bases and J by 7 bases, leaving 26 bases between them.

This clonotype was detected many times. DNA for the CDR3: TGTGCCAGCAGCTTAGACCCGACTAGTAGGGTTAATGAGCAGTTCTTC. Protein product: CASSLDPTSRVNEQFF. The gene calls are TRBV11-3 and TRBJ2-1, with D perhaps matching TRBD2 (6 bases). Germline CDR1 reads SGHNT; CDR2 reads YENEEA. V lost 0 bases and J lost 7, with 16 bases in between. This CDR3 spans 16 amino acids.

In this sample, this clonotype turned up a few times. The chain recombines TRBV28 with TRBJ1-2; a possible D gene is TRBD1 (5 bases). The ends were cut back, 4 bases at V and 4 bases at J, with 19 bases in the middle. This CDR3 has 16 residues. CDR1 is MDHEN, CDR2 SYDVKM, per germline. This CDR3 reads CASSSSAGTLGYGYTF. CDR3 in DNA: TGTGCCAGCAGTTCCTCGGCCGGGACTTTAGGCTATGGCTACACCTTC.

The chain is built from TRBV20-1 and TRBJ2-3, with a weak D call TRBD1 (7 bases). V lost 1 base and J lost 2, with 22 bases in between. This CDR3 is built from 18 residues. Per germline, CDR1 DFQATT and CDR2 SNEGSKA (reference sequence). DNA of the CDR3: TGCAGTGCTAGAGCCGCGGGACCAGGGGGTGGACCCACAGATACGCAGTATTTT. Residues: CSARAAGPGGGPTDTQYF.

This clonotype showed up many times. CDR3 protein: CSASTSAQRLGEQFF. The DNA for the CDR3 is TGCAGTGCTTCGACTAGCGCGCAGAGGTTGGGAGAGCAGTTCTTC. V is TRBV20-1 and J is TRBJ2-1; 8 nucleotides line up with TRBD2. Unmatched junction bases numbered 16, after V lost 5 bases and J lost 10 bases. There are 15 residues in the CDR3. Germline V gene data show CDR1 as DFQATT and CDR2 as SNEGSKA (reference sequence).

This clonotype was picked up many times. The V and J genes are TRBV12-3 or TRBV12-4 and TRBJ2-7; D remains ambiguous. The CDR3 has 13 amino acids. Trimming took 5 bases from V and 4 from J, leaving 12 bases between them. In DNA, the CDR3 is TGTGCCAGCAGTACACGGACCTTTTACGAGCAGTACTTC. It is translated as CASSTRTFYEQYF.

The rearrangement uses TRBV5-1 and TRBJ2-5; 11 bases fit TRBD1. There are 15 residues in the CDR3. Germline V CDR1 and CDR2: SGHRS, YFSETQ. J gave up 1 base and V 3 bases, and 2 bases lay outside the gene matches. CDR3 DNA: TGCGCCAGCAGCTGGGGGACAGGGGGCCAAGAGACCCAGTACTTC. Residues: CASSWGTGGQETQYF.

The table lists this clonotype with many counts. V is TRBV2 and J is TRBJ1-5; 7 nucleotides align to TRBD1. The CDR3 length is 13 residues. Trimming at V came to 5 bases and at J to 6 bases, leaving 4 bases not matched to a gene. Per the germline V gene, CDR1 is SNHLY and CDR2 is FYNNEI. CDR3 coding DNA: TGTGCCAGCAGTTCCGGGACAGCTCAGCCCCAGCATTTT. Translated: CASSSGTAQPQHF.

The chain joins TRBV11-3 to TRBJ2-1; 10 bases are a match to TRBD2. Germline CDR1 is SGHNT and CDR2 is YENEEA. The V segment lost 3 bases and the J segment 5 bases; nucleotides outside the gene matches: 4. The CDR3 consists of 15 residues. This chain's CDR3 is CASSFASGRDNEQFF. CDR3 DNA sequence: TGTGCCAGCAGCTTCGCCAGCGGGAGGGACAATGAGCAGTTCTTC.

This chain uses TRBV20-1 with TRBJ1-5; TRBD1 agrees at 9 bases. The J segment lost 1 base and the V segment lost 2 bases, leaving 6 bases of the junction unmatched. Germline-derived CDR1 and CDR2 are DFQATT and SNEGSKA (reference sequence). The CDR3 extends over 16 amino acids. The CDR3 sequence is CSARPSTGGSNQPQHF. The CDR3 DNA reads TGCAGTGCTAGACCCTCTACAGGGGGCAGCAATCAGCCCCAGCATTTT.

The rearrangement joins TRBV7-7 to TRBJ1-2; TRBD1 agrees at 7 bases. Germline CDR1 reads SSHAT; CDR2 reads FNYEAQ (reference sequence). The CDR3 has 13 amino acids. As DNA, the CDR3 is TGTGCTAGCCTAAGACAGGGCGGCTATGGCTACACCTTC. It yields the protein CASLRQGGYGYTF.

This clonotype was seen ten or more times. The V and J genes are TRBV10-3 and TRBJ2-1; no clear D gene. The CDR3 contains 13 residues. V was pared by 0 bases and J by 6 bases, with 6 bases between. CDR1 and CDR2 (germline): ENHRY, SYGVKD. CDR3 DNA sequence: TGTGCCATCAGTGAGTCCCAACCCAATGAGCAGTTCTTC. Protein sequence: CAISESQPNEQFF.

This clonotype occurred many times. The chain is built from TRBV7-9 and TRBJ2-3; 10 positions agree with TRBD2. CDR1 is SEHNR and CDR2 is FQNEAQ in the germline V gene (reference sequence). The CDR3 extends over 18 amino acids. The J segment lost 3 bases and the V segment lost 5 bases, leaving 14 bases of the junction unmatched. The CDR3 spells CASSPHQASGSRTDTQYF. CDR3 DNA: TGTGCCAGCAGCCCACATCAAGCTAGCGGGAGTAGAACAGATACGCAGTATTTT. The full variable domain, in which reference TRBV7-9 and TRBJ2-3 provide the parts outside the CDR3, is DTGVSQNPRHKITKRGQNVTFRCDPISEHNRLYWYRQTLGQGPEFLTYFQNEAQLEKSRLLSDRFSAERPKGSFSTLEIQRTEQGDSAMYLCASSPHQASGSRTDTQYFGPGTRLTVL.

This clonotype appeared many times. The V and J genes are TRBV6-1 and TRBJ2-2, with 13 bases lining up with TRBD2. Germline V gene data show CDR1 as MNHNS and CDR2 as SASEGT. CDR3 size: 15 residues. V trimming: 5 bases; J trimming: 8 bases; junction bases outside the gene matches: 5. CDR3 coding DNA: TGTGCCAGCAGTAGGACTAGCGGGAGAGTTGGGGAGCTGTTTTTT. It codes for CASSRTSGRVGELFF.

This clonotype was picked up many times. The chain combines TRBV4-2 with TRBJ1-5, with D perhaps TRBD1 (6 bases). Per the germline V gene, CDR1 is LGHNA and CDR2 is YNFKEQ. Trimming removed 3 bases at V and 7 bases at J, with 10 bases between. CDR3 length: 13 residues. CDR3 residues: CASSQVGGQPQHF. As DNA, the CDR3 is TGTGCCAGCAGCCAGGTCGGGGGCCAGCCCCAGCATTTT.

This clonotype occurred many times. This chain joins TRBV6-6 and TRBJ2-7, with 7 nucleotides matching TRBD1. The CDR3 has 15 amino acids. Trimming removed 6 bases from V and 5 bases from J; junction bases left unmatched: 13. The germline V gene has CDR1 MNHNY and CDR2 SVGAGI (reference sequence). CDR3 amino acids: CASSPPPTGSHEQYF. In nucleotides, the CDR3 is TGTGCCAGCAGCCCCCCTCCGACAGGGAGCCACGAGCAGTACTTC.

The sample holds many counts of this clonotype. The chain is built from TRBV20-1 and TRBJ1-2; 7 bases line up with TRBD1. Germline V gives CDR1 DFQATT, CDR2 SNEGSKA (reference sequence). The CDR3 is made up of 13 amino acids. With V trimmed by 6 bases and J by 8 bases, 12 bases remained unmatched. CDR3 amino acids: CSARLTGVSGYTF. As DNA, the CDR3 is TGCAGTGCGCGTCTCACAGGGGTTAGCGGCTACACCTTC.

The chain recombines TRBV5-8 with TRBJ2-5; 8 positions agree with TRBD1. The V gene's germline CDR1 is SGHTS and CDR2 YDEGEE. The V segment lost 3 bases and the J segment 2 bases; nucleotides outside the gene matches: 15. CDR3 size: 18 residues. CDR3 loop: CASSSGDRLFFAQETQYF. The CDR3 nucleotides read TGTGCCAGCAGCTCGGGGGACAGGCTCTTCTTTGCTCAAGAGACCCAGTACTTC.

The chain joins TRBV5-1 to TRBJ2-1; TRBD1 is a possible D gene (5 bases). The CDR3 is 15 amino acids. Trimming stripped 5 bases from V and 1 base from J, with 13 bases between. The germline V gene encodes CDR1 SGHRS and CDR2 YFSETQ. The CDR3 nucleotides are TGCGCCAGCAGACCGGACATACTTTCCTACAATGAGCAGTTCTTC. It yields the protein CASRPDILSYNEQFF.

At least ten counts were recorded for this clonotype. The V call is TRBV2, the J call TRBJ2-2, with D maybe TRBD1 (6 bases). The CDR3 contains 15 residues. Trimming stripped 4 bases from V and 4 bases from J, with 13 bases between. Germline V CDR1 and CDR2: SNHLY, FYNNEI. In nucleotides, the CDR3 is TGTGCCAGCAGTGGAGCAGGGGCGGCCACCGGGGAGCTGTTTTTT. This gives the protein CASSGAGAATGELFF. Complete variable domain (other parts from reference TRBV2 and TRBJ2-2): EPEVTQTPSHQVTQMGQEVILRCVPISNHLYFYWYRQILGQKVEFLVSFYNNEISEKSEIFDDQFSVERPDGSNFTLKIRSTKLEDSAMYFCASSGAGAATGELFFGEGSRLTVL.

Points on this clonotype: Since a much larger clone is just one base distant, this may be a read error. The CDR3 bases are TGTGCCAGCAGTTACTTTGGTCCCAATGAAAAACTGCTTTTT. Its protein product is CASSYFGPNEKLLF. This chain connects TRBV6-5 to TRBJ1-4; D remains unclear. The CDR3 is 14 residues long. The germline CDR1 and CDR2 sequences are MNHEY and SVGAGI.